The clone carrying this T cell receptor beta chain was seen a few times. The sample is drawn from a study of T-cell reconstitution after alpha-beta-depleted transplantation in children. Germline CDR1 reads SEHNR; CDR2 reads FQNEAQ (reference sequence). The CDR3 spans 12 residues. V lost 8 bases and J lost 3, with 11 bases in between. Preparation of the TCRbeta library used unique molecular identifiers. TCRdb passed the PCR reads through MiXCR, listing each CDR3 protein once. Of approximately 120,000 distinct CDR3 sequences listed, roughly 10% were seen once; the top ten hold about 25%. This sequence originates from a girl less than two years old who had a stem cell transplant for combined immunodeficiency, so the T cells may come from the graft donor. The chain links TRBV7-9 to TRBJ2-7, with D possibly being TRBD1 (6 bases). Sequencing used PBMCs, mostly from graft donor cells, obtained 180 days after TCRalphabeta/CD19-depleted stem cell transplant. CDR3 sequence: CASRTESYEQYF. The CDR3 coding sequence is TGTGCCAGCCGGACAGAGAGCTACGAGCAGTACTTC.